Following are 9 T cell receptor beta chains from one sample sequenced in a study of glioma-infiltrating T cells. Amplification of TCR alpha and beta CDR3 regions from RNA used iRepertoire nested multiplex PCR. Each CDR3 protein gets one entry after TCRdb re-called the multiplex PCR reads with MiXCR. The top ten hold around 5.2% of the sample, which has 150,000 to 200,000 distinct CDR3 sequences, roughly two fifths seen once. Sample: glioma tissue, nonneoplastic brain tissue, or PBMCs (not recorded which). These receptors were collected from a human donor with low-grade glioma or glioblastoma, undergoing nonglioma brain surgery, or in good health (not recorded which).

This clonotype was counted a few times. This chain joins TRBV7-8 and TRBJ1-4; a weak D match, TRBD1 (5 bases). V was cut by 5 bases and J by 10 bases, with 20 bases left in between. The CDR3 spans 15 residues. Germline-derived CDR1 and CDR2 are SGHVS and FQNEAQ. CDR3 sequence: CASSERQGSAAKLFF. CDR3 DNA: TGTGCCAGCAGCGAACGCCAGGGATCGGCGGCAAAACTGTTTTTT.

This clonotype was found once. One junction end disagrees with the germline gene, perhaps due to a read error. The chain employs TRBV4-1 and TRBJ2-1; D possibly corresponds to TRBD2 (6 bases). CDR1 MGHRA and CDR2 YSYEKL come from the germline V gene. The CDR3 covers 17 residues. The DNA of the CDR3 is TGCGCCAGCAGCCAACAAAGAGTTGCGGGGACCTACAAGGAGCAGTTCTTC. It encodes CASSQQRVAGTYKEQFF.

This clonotype has ten or more counts. The gene calls are TRBV20-1 and TRBJ2-3; tentatively, D is TRBD1 (6 bases). The V gene lost 2 bases and the J gene lost 2 bases, with 11 bases spanning the gap. This CDR3 is 14 amino acids long. CDR1 is DFQATT, CDR2 SNEGSKA, per germline (reference sequence). Here the CDR3 reads CSARTWGLTDTQYF. The CDR3 DNA sequence: TGCAGTGCTAGAACATGGGGGCTCACAGATACGCAGTATTTT.

This clonotype showed up many times. The chain employs TRBV11-2 and TRBJ2-7, with a tentative D call TRBD2 (6 bases). The CDR3 extends over 14 amino acids. The V end lost 2 bases, the J end lost 10 bases, and 18 bases lay between the germline ends. The germline gives CDR1 SGHAT, CDR2 FQNNGV. Here the CDR3 DNA reads TGTGCCAGCAGCTTAAGTCAGGTTGCGGGGTCTCAGTACTTC. Its protein is CASSLSQVAGSQYF.

This clonotype was seen ten or more times. J is TRBJ2-3 and V is TRBV20-1, with 10 bases lining up with TRBD2. Unmatched junction bases numbered 6, after V lost 4 bases and J lost 5 bases. This CDR3 contains 14 residues. Germline lookup yields CDR1 DFQATT and CDR2 SNEGSKA (reference sequence). The CDR3 DNA sequence: TGCAGTGCTATTAAGCGGGAGGGCCTAGATACGCAGTATTTT. Its translation is CSAIKREGLDTQYF.

This chain joins TRBV28 and TRBJ2-3; 8 bases agree with TRBD2. This CDR3 is built from 17 residues. V lost 3 bases, J lost 1 base, and 9 bases stayed unmatched. Germline loops: CDR1 MDHEN, CDR2 SYDVKM. CDR3 sequence: CASSFSLNSGGTDTQYF. For the CDR3, the DNA is TGTGCCAGCAGTTTTAGTCTGAATAGCGGGGGCACAGATACGCAGTATTTT. Looking up the rest from reference TRBV28 and TRBJ2-3 gives the full variable domain: DVKVTQSSRYLVKRTGEKVFLECVQDMDHENMFWYRQDPGLGLRLIYFSYDVKMKEKGDIPEGYSVSREKKERFSLILESASTNQTSMYLCASSFSLNSGGTDTQYFGPGTRLTVL.

A word on this clonotype: A much larger clonotype is one base distant, so this may be a read error. The chain has TRBV12-3 or TRBV12-4 and TRBJ1-1; no clear D gene. The CDR3 is 13 residues long. The CDR3 region is CDSSRDFPSEAFF. The CDR3 region has the DNA TGTGACAGCAGTCGGGATTTCCCCTCAGAAGCTTTCTTT.

The rearrangement uses TRBV11-1 and TRBJ2-1; D unresolved. The V gene lost 0 bases and the J gene lost 2 bases, with 14 bases spanning the gap. CDR1 and CDR2 (germline): SGHAT, FQDESV (reference sequence). CDR3 length: 17 residues. The chain's CDR3 is CASSLAPLIGPYNEQFF. The DNA for the CDR3 is TGTGCCAGCAGCTTAGCCCCCCTTATCGGGCCCTACAATGAGCAGTTCTTC.

Of note for this clonotype: This may be a read error, as it is one base from a much larger clone. V and J are TRBV7-2 and TRBJ2-7; no reliable D call. This CDR3 spans 12 amino acids. V dropped 6 bases and J dropped 6 bases, with 12 bases sitting between them. Germline V gene lookup returns CDR1 SGHTA and CDR2 FQGNSA. The CDR3 loop is CASRPPGAEQYF. The CDR3 region has the DNA TGTGCCAGCAGACCCCCTGGTGCCGAGCAGTACTTC.